This note documents a single T cell receptor (beta chain) sequence. This sample was included in a study of blood T cell repertoires in COVID-19. Study processing details: Amplifying reference gene primers gave estimates of nucleated cell counts. Libraries were prepared by immunoSEQ multiplex PCR; TCRdb keeps only in-frame clonotypes and omits some of them. For V, J and clone size, that table is used; D and trimming come from the DNA. The sample has a few hundred thousand clones, roughly nine tenths seen once; the top ten hold 1%. Participants were placed into cohorts based on the clinical history they reported. This sequence originates from a man younger than 35 who had recovered from COVID-19. The source material was PBMCs or T cells enriched from blood (not recorded which).

This CDR3 reads CASSPGQNTEAFF. The CDR3 bases are TGCGCCAGCAGCCCGGGACAGAACACTGAAGCTTTCTTT. The chain recombines TRBV5-1 with TRBJ1-1; perhaps TRBD1 as D (6 bases). Trimming removed 4 bases from V and 1 base from J, with 8 bases in between. CDR3 length: 13 amino acids. The germline gives CDR1 SGHRS, CDR2 YFSETQ.